The 26 T cell receptor beta chains below were found in one sample sequenced in a study of cytomegalovirus exposure and HLA in healthy donors. Primers: 60 Vbeta forward and 13 Jbeta reverse. Clones were sequenced by immunoSEQ multiplex PCR, and TCRdb holds only the in-frame ones, with some missing. The profile shows just over 150,000 clones, nearly 80% of them singletons. Sequenced: PBMCs. The receptor source for this set is a woman aged 50 to 60 in good health and CMV-seropositive.

This clone came up once. This chain uses TRBV28 with TRBJ2-6; maybe TRBD2 (5 bases). Trimming removed 4 bases from V and 1 base from J, with 11 bases in between. This CDR3 has 16 residues. Germline V gives CDR1 MDHEN, CDR2 SYDVKM. CDR3 bases: TGTGCCAGCAGTTCGAGGGTGGCGTCTGGGGCCAACGTCCTGACTTTC. It translates to CASSSRVASGANVLTF. The full variable domain, with the rest looked up from reference TRBV28 and TRBJ2-6, is DVKVTQSSRYLVKRTGEKVFLECVQDMDHENMFWYRQDPGLGLRLIYFSYDVKMKEKGDIPEGYSVSREKKERFSLILESASTNQTSMYLCASSSRVASGANVLTFGAGSRLTVL.

The chain employs TRBV6-1 and TRBJ2-5, with 7 bases lining up with TRBD1. The CDR3 is 15 residues long. J was trimmed by 4 bases and V by 6 bases; bases with no gene match: 11. Germline CDR1 reads MNHNS; CDR2 reads SASEGT. The CDR3 is CASSPRGRRGETQYF. The CDR3 DNA sequence: TGTGCCAGCAGCCCCAGGGGGAGACGGGGAGAGACCCAGTACTTC.

Only a few counts were recorded for this clone. The rearrangement links TRBV7-8 to TRBJ1-2; D is uncertain. Looked up from germline, CDR1 is SGHVS and CDR2 is FQNEAQ. This CDR3 is built from 13 residues. The V end lost 7 bases, the J end lost 6 bases, and 15 bases lay between the germline ends. The CDR3 sequence: CASTLGGMNGYTF. The DNA for the CDR3 is TGTGCCAGCACCCTTGGAGGAATGAATGGCTACACCTTC.

The chain carries TRBV2 and TRBJ1-4; 7 positions match TRBD1. V lost 7 bases, J lost 4 bases, and 9 bases stayed unmatched. This CDR3 comprises 15 residues. The germline gives CDR1 SNHLY, CDR2 FYNNEI. This chain's CDR3 is CASIFGTDINEKLFF. In nucleotides, the CDR3 is TGTGCCAGCATTTTCGGGACAGACATTAATGAAAAACTGTTTTTT.

The chain joins TRBV4-2 to TRBJ1-2; possibly TRBD1 for D (5 bases). CDR1 LGHNA and CDR2 YNFKEQ come from the germline V gene. Trimming pared 3 bases from V and 2 bases from J, leaving 16 bases between. The length of the CDR3 is 16 residues. CDR3 in amino acids: CASSQQGRSANYGYTF. CDR3 nucleotide sequence: TGTGCCAGCAGCCAGCAGGGAAGGTCGGCCAACTATGGCTACACCTTC.

The CDR3 region has the DNA TGTGCCATCAGTGAGGGACAGACGAACACTGAAGCTTTCTTT. This codes for CAISEGQTNTEAFF. The chain recombines TRBV10-3 with TRBJ1-1; D is perhaps TRBD1 (6 bases). V was cut by 2 bases and J by 1 base, with 8 bases left in between. Germline assignment: CDR1 ENHRY and CDR2 SYGVKD. This CDR3 has 14 amino acids.

V is TRBV29-1 and J is TRBJ2-3; D is unclear. Trimming left V 6 bases short and J 4 bases short, with 8 bases between. The CDR3 is 11 residues long. The germline CDR1 and CDR2 sequences are SQVTM and ANQGSEA. CDR3 sequence (DNA): TGCAGCGTCGCCCCGGCAGATACGCAGTATTTT. This encodes CSVAPADTQYF.

The sample holds one count of this clone. The rearrangement joins TRBV15 to TRBJ1-5, with 7 positions matching TRBD1. Germline V gene lookup returns CDR1 LNHNV and CDR2 YYDKDF (reference sequence). The CDR3 runs 15 residues. The ends lost 5 bases at V and 4 bases at J; junction bases unmatched: 8. CDR3 bases: TGTGCCACCAGCGCACGACAGGGATCTAATCAGCCCCAGCATTTT. Translation gives CATSARQGSNQPQHF.

This clone was counted a single time. The J gene is TRBJ2-7, the V gene TRBV4-1; 7 bases match TRBD2. Germline assignment: CDR1 MGHRA and CDR2 YSYEKL. The CDR3 has 14 residues. After removal of 1 base from V and 2 bases from J, the junction contained 2 bases not matched to a gene. Here the CDR3 reads CASSQGGTTYEQYF. In nucleotides, the CDR3 is TGCGCCAGCAGCCAAGGAGGGACTACCTACGAGCAGTACTTC.

This chain links TRBV11-2 with TRBJ2-3; 8 nucleotides line up with TRBD2. Germline V gene data show CDR1 as SGHAT and CDR2 as FQNNGV. CDR3 length equals 15 residues. The ends lost 5 bases at V and 5 bases at J; junction bases unmatched: 9. Here the CDR3 reads CASSPLSGNGDTQYF. DNA for the CDR3: TGTGCCAGCAGCCCACTTAGCGGGAATGGAGATACGCAGTATTTT.

The chain is built from TRBV10-1 and TRBJ2-2; no firm D call. The V gene's germline CDR1 is WNHNN and CDR2 SYGVQD (reference sequence). This CDR3 has 13 residues. The V end was cut by 7 bases, the J end by 0 bases, with 6 bases between. The CDR3 region has the DNA TGCGCCAGCACGGCGGCGAACACCGGGGAGCTGTTTTTT. Its translation is CASTAANTGELFF.

The sample holds one count of this clone. V gene TRBV9 combines with J gene TRBJ2-5; TRBD2 agrees at 8 bases. Per the germline V gene, CDR1 is SGDLS and CDR2 is YYNGEE. The CDR3 runs to 14 residues. V shed 3 bases, J shed 2 bases, and the junction held 3 bases outside the gene matches. This CDR3 reads CASSAGTRQETQYF. CDR3 DNA sequence: TGTGCCAGCAGCGCCGGGACTAGACAAGAGACCCAGTACTTC.

The table lists this clone with a count of one. The rearrangement uses TRBV5-1 and TRBJ2-2, with unresolved D. Germline V gene data show CDR1 as SGHRS and CDR2 as YFSETQ. The CDR3 spans 13 residues. V was shortened by 0 bases and J by 6 bases, with 6 bases between the two germline ends. CDR3 in DNA: TGCGCCAGCAGCTTGGTCAATGCCGGGGAGCTGTTTTTT. Protein product: CASSLVNAGELFF. Full variable domain (remainder filled in from reference TRBV5-1 and TRBJ2-2): KAGVTQTPRYLIKTRGQQVTLSCSPISGHRSVSWYQQTPGQGLQFLFEYFSETQRNKGNFPGRFSGRQFSNSRSEMNVSTLELGDSALYLCASSLVNAGELFFGEGSRLTVL.

J is TRBJ2-7 and V is TRBV6-6; 10 bases are shared with TRBD2. Germline V gene data show CDR1 as MNHNY and CDR2 as SVGAGI (reference sequence). Unmatched junction bases numbered 1, after V lost 2 bases and J lost 0 bases. The CDR3 extends over 15 amino acids. The CDR3 spells CASSYTSGTSYEQYF. The CDR3 nucleotides read TGTGCCAGCAGTTACACTAGCGGGACCTCCTACGAGCAGTACTTC.

This clone was seen a handful of times. The chain couples TRBV28 to TRBJ1-3, with D possibly TRBD1 on 6 matching bases. V lost 4 bases and J 0 bases, leaving 10 bases between the germline ends. Germline CDR1 reads MDHEN; CDR2 reads SYDVKM. The CDR3 has 15 residues. The CDR3 loop reads CASSSQGHSGNTIYF. In nucleotides, the CDR3 is TGTGCCAGCAGTTCACAGGGACACTCTGGAAACACCATATATTTT.

V usage is TRBV10-2 and J usage is TRBJ2-1; D unresolved. V shed 5 bases and J shed 6 bases, with 8 bases lying between them. In germline, CDR1 is WSHSY, CDR2 SAAADI. The CDR3 has 12 residues. In DNA form, the CDR3 reads TGCGCCAGCAGTTCTCGACTCAATGAGCAGTTCTTC. It encodes CASSSRLNEQFF.

This chain uses TRBV11-2 with TRBJ1-5; D ambiguous. Trimming shortened V by 5 bases and J by 2 bases, and 13 bases separated the two germline ends. Germline V gene sequence: CDR1 SGHAT, CDR2 FQNNGV. CDR3 length equals 15 residues. The CDR3 DNA sequence: TGTGCCAGCAGCCAGAGGTCCAGTCGCAATCAGCCCCAGCATTTT. It translates to CASSQRSSRNQPQHF.

This rearrangement joins TRBV9 to TRBJ2-3; 9 nucleotides agree with TRBD1. The CDR3 has 17 amino acids. Trimming removed 6 bases from V and 1 base from J; junction bases left unmatched: 12. Germline CDR1 reads SGDLS; CDR2 reads YYNGEE. For the CDR3, the DNA is TGTGCCAGCACCGCGACAGGGGGAGTAAGGGGCACAGATACGCAGTATTTT. Translated, it gives CASTATGGVRGTDTQYF.

This rearrangement joins TRBV7-2 to TRBJ1-3; tentative D call: TRBD1 (5 bases). This CDR3 has 15 amino acids. Germline CDR1 and CDR2: SGHTA and FQGNSA. Trimming took off 2 bases at V and 0 bases at J, with 8 bases between the two ends. This chain's CDR3 is CASSLSGLSGNTIYF. The DNA for the CDR3 is TGTGCCAGCAGCTTATCAGGGCTCTCTGGAAACACCATATATTTT.

This chain uses TRBV4-3 with TRBJ2-1; 10 bases fit TRBD2. The CDR3 is 17 amino acids. The ends lost 3 bases at V and 2 bases at J; junction bases unmatched: 7. Germline CDR1 reads LGHNA; CDR2 reads YSLEER. The CDR3 nucleotides read TGCGCCAGCAGCCATCTCCTAGCGGGGGAAACCTACAATGAGCAGTTCTTC. Protein: CASSHLLAGETYNEQFF.

This rearrangement joins TRBV7-2 to TRBJ2-7, with 8 bases aligning to TRBD1. The V and J ends lost 5 bases and 6 bases, in that order; junction bases with no gene match: 3. The CDR3 loop spans 12 amino acids. Germline CDR1 is SGHTA and CDR2 is FQGNSA. This CDR3 reads CASSPQGVEQYF. As DNA, the CDR3 is TGTGCCAGCAGCCCACAGGGGGTCGAGCAGTACTTC.

The chain uses TRBV7-2 and TRBJ2-1; 9 bases align to TRBD1. Unmatched junction bases numbered 9, after V lost 4 bases and J lost 2 bases. This CDR3 is built from 17 residues. Germline V gene data show CDR1 as SGHTA and CDR2 as FQGNSA. The CDR3 here is CASSSYHRGLPYNEQFF. The CDR3, as DNA: TGTGCCAGCAGCTCGTACCACAGGGGGCTACCCTACAATGAGCAGTTCTTC. Supplemented by reference TRBV7-2 and TRBJ2-1, the full variable domain reads GAGVSQSPSNKVTEKGKDVELRCDPISGHTALYWYRQSLGQGLEFLIYFQGNSAPDKSGLPSDRFSAERTGGSVSTLTIQRTQQEDSAVYLCASSSYHRGLPYNEQFFGPGTRLTVL.

J is TRBJ2-7 and V is TRBV4-1; D is undetermined. Germline V gene lookup returns CDR1 MGHRA and CDR2 YSYEKL. Trimming stripped 3 bases from V and 2 bases from J, with 11 bases between. The CDR3 contains 14 residues. DNA for the CDR3: TGCGCCAGCAGCCAGGGCCGAAGGACCTACGAGCAGTACTTC. Protein sequence: CASSQGRRTYEQYF.

This chain uses TRBV4-1 with TRBJ2-7; 12 bases agree with TRBD2. The ends lost 4 bases at V and 2 bases at J; junction bases unmatched: 9. The CDR3 loop spans 17 amino acids. Germline V lookup: CDR1 MGHRA, CDR2 YSYEKL. CDR3 residues: CASSRTLAGGQAYEQYF. As DNA, the CDR3 is TGCGCCAGCAGCCGCACACTAGCGGGAGGCCAGGCCTACGAGCAGTACTTC.

This clone was seen only a few times. The J gene is TRBJ1-5, the V gene TRBV4-1; D may be TRBD1 (6 bases). This CDR3 has 16 residues. V lost 8 bases and J lost 6, with 23 bases in between. Germline-derived CDR1 and CDR2 are MGHRA and YSYEKL. CDR3 DNA sequence: TGCGCCAGCTTAATGGAGGCAGGGGTCGTTAGTCAGCCCCAGCATTTT. Translation: CASLMEAGVVSQPQHF.

The chain uses TRBV6-5 and TRBJ1-5, with TRBD1 identical over 9 bases. CDR1 is MNHEY, CDR2 SVGAGI, per germline. This CDR3 spans 15 amino acids. The V segment lost 6 bases and the J segment 4 bases; nucleotides outside the gene matches: 7. The CDR3 DNA reads as TGTGCCAGCAGCATCACAGGGGGCGGGAATCAGCCCCAGCATTTT. It codes for CASSITGGGNQPQHF.